Included here is one T cell receptor (beta chain) sequence, with context. Time point here: pretreatment peripheral blood. This entry belongs to a study of PD-L1 blockade in urothelial cancer. Sequencing used immunoSEQ multiplex PCR; TCRdb keeps in-frame clones, though not all of them. This table has more than 85,000 clones, 80% to 90% appearing once. This CDR3 region has 17 residues. The V end lost 4 bases, the J end lost 10 bases, and 26 bases lay between the germline ends. CDR1 is SGHAT, CDR2 FQNNGV, per germline. The input for sequencing was PBMCs, taken around atezolizumab (anti-PD-L1) treatment. This clonotype was sampled from a man between 60 and 75 years old with urothelial cancer. The V and J genes are TRBV11-2 and TRBJ2-1; a possible D gene is TRBD1 (5 bases). The CDR3 loop is CASSSTTGPVDREEQFF. The CDR3 region has the DNA TGTGCCAGCAGCTCAACAACAGGCCCCGTTGACAGAGAAGAGCAGTTCTTC.